Listed here are 8 T cell receptor delta chains from one sample, sequenced in a study of Vδ1+ human thymocytes. Study-wide points: Highly polyclonal TRG and TRD repertoires with Gaussian CDR3 length distributions appeared in thymus.

RNA was extracted from the cells and then reverse transcribed. Pooled V-gene forward primers with one constant-region reverse primer generated the CDR3 amplicons by multiplex PCR. TCRdb processed the multiplex PCR reads again with the CATT caller. The sample includes 23,000 or so delta-chain clones, less than 30% seen only once; the top ten take about 1.4%. Their antigens are not known. The sample taken for sequencing was Vdelta1+ gamma-delta thymocytes from the thymus. Noted subset: FACS-sorted CD3+ TCRalphabeta- TCRVdelta1+ TCRVdelta2- thymocytes. These receptor sequences come from a boy in the first two years of life who had congenital heart surgery.

The chain is built from TRDV1 and TRDJ1, with 12 bases matching TRDD3. This CDR3 spans 22 amino acids. CDR1 is TSWWSYY and CDR2 is QGS in the germline V gene. V lost 5 bases to trimming and J lost 0 bases; unmatched junction nucleotides: 22. CDR3 nucleotide sequence: TGTGCTCTTGGGAAACCCCTTCCTACGGTACTGGGGGATACACCTTACACCGATAAACTCATCTTT. It yields the protein CALGKPLPTVLGDTPYTDKLIF.

Comments on this clone: Since a much larger clone is just one base distant, this may be a read error. The genes are TRDV1 and TRDJ1; the D gene is possibly TRDD2 (6 bases). V was shortened by 4 bases and J by 1 base, with 31 bases between the two germline ends. The CDR3 has 21 residues. Germline CDR1 reads TSWWSYY; CDR2 reads QGS. The CDR3 loop is CALGVRLPKVWESSSTDKLIF. CDR3 coding DNA: TGTGCTCTTGGGGTTCGCCTTCCCAAAGTGTGGGAATCTTCCTCCACCGATAAACTCATCTTT.

This chain links TRDV1 with TRDJ1, with 9 bases that match TRDD2. Germline lookup yields CDR1 TSWWSYY and CDR2 QGS. The ends lost 3 bases at V and 0 bases at J; junction bases unmatched: 8. CDR3 size: 17 residues. CDR3 protein: CALGEGLPTEYTDKLIF. The CDR3 coding sequence is TGTGCTCTTGGGGAGGGCCTTCCTACAGAATACACCGATAAACTCATCTTT.

This clone was recorded a few times. A read error may produce the germline difference seen at one junction end. This CDR3 is also generated by other DNA sequences in the sample. The genes are TRDV1 and TRDJ2; TRDD3 aligns across 8 bases. Per germline, CDR1 TSWWSYY and CDR2 QGS. The CDR3 runs 27 residues. The CDR3 coding sequence is TGTGCTCTTGGGGAAATAGGTCGGCCTGTGTTGGGGCCTACTGGGGGTTTACCGAGGTCTTTGACGGCACAACTCTTCTTT. Translated, it gives CALGEIGRPVLGPTGGLPRSLTAQLFF.

This clone is labeled medium-sized. J is TRDJ1 and V is TRDV1; possible D gene TRDD3, 5 bases. V was clipped by 2 bases and J by 2 bases, with 18 bases between them. The germline V gene encodes CDR1 TSWWSYY and CDR2 QGS. The CDR3 contains 17 residues. DNA for the CDR3: TGTGCTCTTGGGGAAAAACGTAGGAGGGATTCGACCGATAAACTCATCTTT. The encoded protein is CALGEKRRRDSTDKLIF.

The V and J genes are TRDV1 and TRDJ1, with D tentatively TRDD2 (5 bases). The CDR3 has 17 amino acids. Germline loops: CDR1 TSWWSYY, CDR2 QGS. Trimming took 4 bases from V and 5 from J, leaving 23 bases between them. DNA for the CDR3: TGTGCTCTTGGGGTATTATATCCTAGCGAGGATCGAGATAAACTCATCTTT. Protein product: CALGVLYPSEDRDKLIF.

The J gene is TRDJ1, the V gene TRDV1; 8 nucleotides align to TRDD3. The trim removed 2 bases at V and 2 bases at J, leaving 22 bases unmatched. This CDR3 is 21 amino acids long. Germline CDR1 reads TSWWSYY; CDR2 reads QGS. DNA of the CDR3: TGTGCTCTTGGGGAAAAGCCCTCTGGCTGGGCATCCTACTGGGGGACCGATAAACTCATCTTT. This gives the protein CALGEKPSGWASYWGTDKLIF.

This clone was seen a few times. The sample carries other DNA sequences with the same CDR3. This chain connects TRDV1 to TRDJ2, with 9 bases aligning to TRDD3. Unmatched junction bases numbered 12, after V lost 0 bases and J lost 4 bases. The germline V gene has CDR1 TSWWSYY and CDR2 QGS. The CDR3 spans 19 residues. Here the CDR3 reads CALGELTPRGIQGTAQLFF. The CDR3 region has the DNA TGTGCTCTTGGGGAACTGACGCCCAGGGGGATACAAGGGACAGCACAACTCTTCTTT.